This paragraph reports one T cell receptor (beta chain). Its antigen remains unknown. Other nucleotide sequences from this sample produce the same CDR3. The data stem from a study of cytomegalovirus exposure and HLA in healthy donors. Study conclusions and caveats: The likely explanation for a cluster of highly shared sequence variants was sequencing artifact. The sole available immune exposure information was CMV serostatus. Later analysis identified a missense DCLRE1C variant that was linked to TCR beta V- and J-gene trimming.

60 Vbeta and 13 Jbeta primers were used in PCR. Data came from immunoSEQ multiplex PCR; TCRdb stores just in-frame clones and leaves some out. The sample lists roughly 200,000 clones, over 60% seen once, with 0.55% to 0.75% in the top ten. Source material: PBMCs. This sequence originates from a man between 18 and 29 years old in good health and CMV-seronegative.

CDR3 sequence: CASSFRGTYEQYF. In nucleotides, the CDR3 is TGTGCCAGCAGCTTTAGGGGGACCTACGAGCAGTACTTC. This chain joins TRBV5-4 and TRBJ2-7, with D tentatively TRBD1 (6 bases). CDR3 size: 13 residues. V gave up 2 bases and J gave up 2 bases, with 8 bases separating them. Per the germline V gene, CDR1 is SGHNT and CDR2 is YYREEE (reference sequence).